This T cell receptor (beta chain) derives from a study of T cells in narcolepsy. Study-level results: No autoreactive T cell clone sequences appeared in some memory CD4+ repertoires.

Concerning this clone: As yet, its antigen is unknown.

From germline, CDR1 is SNHLY and CDR2 FYNNEI. The CDR3 extends over 13 amino acids. The germline V and J ends were trimmed by 6 bases and 7 bases, with 15 bases remaining between them. The method was immunoSEQ multiplex PCR; TCRdb's version includes in-frame clones alone and lacks a portion of them. The sample includes more than 20,000 clones, 85% seen only once; the top ten take 9.5% to 13%. Sequenced input: memory (CD45RA-) CD4+ T cells from blood. V and J are TRBV2 and TRBJ1-2; the D gene is possibly TRBD1 (6 bases). This receptor was taken from a human donor in good health. CDR3 in amino acids: CASSVTGTCGYTF. The CDR3 coding sequence is TGTGCCAGCAGCGTTACAGGGACATGTGGCTACACCTTC.